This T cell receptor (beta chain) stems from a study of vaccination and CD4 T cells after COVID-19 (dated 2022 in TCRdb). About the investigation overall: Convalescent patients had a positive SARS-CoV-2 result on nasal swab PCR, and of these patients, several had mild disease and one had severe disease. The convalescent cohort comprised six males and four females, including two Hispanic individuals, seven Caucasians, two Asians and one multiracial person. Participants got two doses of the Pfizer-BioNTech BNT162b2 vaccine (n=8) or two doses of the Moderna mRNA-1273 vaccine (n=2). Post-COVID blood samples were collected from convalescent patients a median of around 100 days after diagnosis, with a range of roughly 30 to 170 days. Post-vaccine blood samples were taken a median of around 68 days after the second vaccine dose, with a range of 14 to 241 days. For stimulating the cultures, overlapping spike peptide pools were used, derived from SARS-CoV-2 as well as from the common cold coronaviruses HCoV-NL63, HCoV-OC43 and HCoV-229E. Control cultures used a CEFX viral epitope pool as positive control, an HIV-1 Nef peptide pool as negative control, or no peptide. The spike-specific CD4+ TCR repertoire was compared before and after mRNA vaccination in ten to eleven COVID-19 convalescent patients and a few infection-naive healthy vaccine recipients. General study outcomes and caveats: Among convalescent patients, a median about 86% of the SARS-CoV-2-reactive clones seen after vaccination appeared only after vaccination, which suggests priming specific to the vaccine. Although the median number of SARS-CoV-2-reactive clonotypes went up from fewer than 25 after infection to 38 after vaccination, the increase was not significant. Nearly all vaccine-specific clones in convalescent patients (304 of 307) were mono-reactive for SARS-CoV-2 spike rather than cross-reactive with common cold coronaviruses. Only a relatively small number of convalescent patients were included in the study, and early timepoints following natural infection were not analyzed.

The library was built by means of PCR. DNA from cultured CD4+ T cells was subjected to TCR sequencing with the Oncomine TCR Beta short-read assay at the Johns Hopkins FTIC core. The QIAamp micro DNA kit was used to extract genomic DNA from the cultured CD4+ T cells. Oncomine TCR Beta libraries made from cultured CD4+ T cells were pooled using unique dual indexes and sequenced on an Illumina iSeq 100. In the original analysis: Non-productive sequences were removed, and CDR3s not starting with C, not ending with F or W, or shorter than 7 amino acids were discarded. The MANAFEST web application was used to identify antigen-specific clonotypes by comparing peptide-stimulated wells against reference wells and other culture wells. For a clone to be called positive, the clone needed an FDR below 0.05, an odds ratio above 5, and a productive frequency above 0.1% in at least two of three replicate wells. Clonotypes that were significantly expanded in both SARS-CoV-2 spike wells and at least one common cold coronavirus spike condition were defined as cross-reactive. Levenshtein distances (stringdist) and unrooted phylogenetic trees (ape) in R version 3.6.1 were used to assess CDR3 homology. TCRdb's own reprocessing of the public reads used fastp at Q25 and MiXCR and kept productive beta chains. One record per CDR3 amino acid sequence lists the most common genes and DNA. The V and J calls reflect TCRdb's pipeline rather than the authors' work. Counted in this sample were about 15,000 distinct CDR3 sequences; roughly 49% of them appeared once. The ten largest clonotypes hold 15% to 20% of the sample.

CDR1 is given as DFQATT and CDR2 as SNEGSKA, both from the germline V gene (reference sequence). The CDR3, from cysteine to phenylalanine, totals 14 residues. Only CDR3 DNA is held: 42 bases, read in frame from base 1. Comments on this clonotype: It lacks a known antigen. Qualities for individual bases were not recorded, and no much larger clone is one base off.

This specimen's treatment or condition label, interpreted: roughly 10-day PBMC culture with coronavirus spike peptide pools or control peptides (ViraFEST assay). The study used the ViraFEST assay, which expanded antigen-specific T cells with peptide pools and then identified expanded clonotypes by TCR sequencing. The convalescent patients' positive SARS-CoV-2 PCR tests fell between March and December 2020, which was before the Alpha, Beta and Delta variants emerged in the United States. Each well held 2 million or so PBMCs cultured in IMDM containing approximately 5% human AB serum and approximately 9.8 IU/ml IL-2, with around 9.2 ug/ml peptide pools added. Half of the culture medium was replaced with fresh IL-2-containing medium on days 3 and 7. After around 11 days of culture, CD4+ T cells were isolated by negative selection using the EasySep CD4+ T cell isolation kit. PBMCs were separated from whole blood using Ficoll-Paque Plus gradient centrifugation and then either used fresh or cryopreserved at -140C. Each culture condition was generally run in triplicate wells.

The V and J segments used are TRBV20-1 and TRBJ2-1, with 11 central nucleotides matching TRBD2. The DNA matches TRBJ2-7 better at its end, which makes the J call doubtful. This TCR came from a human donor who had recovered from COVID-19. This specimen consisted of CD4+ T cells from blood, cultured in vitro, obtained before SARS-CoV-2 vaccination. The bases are TGCAGTGCTTTTACCGGGACTAGCGGTTACGAGCAGTACTTC. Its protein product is CSAFTGTSGYEQYF.